Listed below are T cell receptor beta chains from one sample, sequenced in a study of human T cells and chemical hapten exposure. TCRdb re-analysed the RACE reads in MiXCR, keeping a single row per CDR3 protein. The profile shows roughly 72,000 distinct CDR3 sequences, about 9.4% of them singletons. Sequences were derived from whole blood, sampled in connection with sensitization to the hapten diphenylcyclopropenone (DPC). The receptor set was obtained from a woman aged 45-60 years with alopecia areata. Some clones in this sample may be carry-over from other donors' samples. Each CDR3 is given with its conserved first and last residue. The D gene is left open where the match is weak. Some rows mark clone size as missing; the rest say once, few, many or name a class of expanded clone.

j_call: TRBJ2-1; v_call: TRBV25-1; clone_size: few; d_call: TRBD2; cdr3_aa: CASSESGLAHPFF
j_call: TRBJ1-3; v_call: TRBV6-6; clone_size: many; d_call: NA; cdr3_aa: CASSRAVINGNTIYF
j_call: TRBJ1-4; v_call: TRBV5-1; clone_size: many; d_call: NA; cdr3_aa: CASSLGVATNEKLFF
j_call: TRBJ2-3; v_call: TRBV6-2/TRBV6-3; clone_size: NA; d_call: NA; cdr3_aa: CASRRASGGTQYF
j_call: TRBJ2-4; v_call: TRBV29-1; clone_size: few; d_call: NA; cdr3_aa: CSVILDLAKNIQYF
j_call: TRBJ1-6; v_call: TRBV7-6; clone_size: few; d_call: NA; cdr3_aa: CASSLELTYNSPLHF
j_call: TRBJ1-5; v_call: TRBV7-2; clone_size: NA; d_call: NA; cdr3_aa: CASSLGGAQPQHF
j_call: TRBJ2-1; v_call: TRBV11-2; clone_size: many; d_call: TRBD2; cdr3_aa: CASSFSGTSYNEQFF
j_call: TRBJ2-7; v_call: TRBV12-3/TRBV12-4; clone_size: few; d_call: NA; cdr3_aa: CASSWTVRGPYEQYF
j_call: TRBJ2-1; v_call: TRBV14; clone_size: few; d_call: NA; cdr3_aa: CASSQAGQSYNEQFF
j_call: TRBJ1-4; v_call: TRBV2; clone_size: NA; d_call: NA; cdr3_aa: CASSDVGITNEKLFF
j_call: TRBJ2-2; v_call: TRBV29-1; clone_size: NA; d_call: NA; cdr3_aa: CSVVLDSTGELFF
j_call: TRBJ2-7; v_call: TRBV20-1; clone_size: NA; d_call: TRBD2; cdr3_aa: CSAPPSPGLATYEQYF
j_call: TRBJ2-7; v_call: TRBV29-1; clone_size: NA; d_call: TRBD2; cdr3_aa: CSARTSGRAYEQYF
j_call: TRBJ1-4; v_call: TRBV19; clone_size: NA; d_call: NA; cdr3_aa: CASTSWLDEKLFF
j_call: TRBJ2-3; v_call: TRBV20-1; clone_size: NA; d_call: NA; cdr3_aa: CSAPAQGRSDTQYF
j_call: TRBJ1-2; v_call: TRBV29-1; clone_size: few; d_call: TRBD1; cdr3_aa: CSVSSPGQGLRGYTF
j_call: TRBJ2-2; v_call: TRBV7-6; clone_size: NA; d_call: TRBD2; cdr3_aa: CASRHRTSGITGELFF
j_call: TRBJ2-7; v_call: TRBV12-3/TRBV12-4; clone_size: NA; d_call: TRBD1; cdr3_aa: CASSLRQGTHEQYF
j_call: TRBJ2-1; v_call: TRBV10-3; clone_size: NA; d_call: TRBD2; cdr3_aa: CAISDPKTSGTRNEQFF
j_call: TRBJ2-5; v_call: TRBV4-3; clone_size: few; d_call: NA; cdr3_aa: CASSQDRAGQETQYF
j_call: TRBJ2-3; v_call: TRBV6-2/TRBV6-3; clone_size: NA; d_call: NA; cdr3_aa: CASSAARRTDTQYF
j_call: TRBJ2-6; v_call: TRBV5-1; clone_size: few; d_call: NA; cdr3_aa: CASSLPDTPSSPTSGANVLTF
j_call: TRBJ2-3; v_call: TRBV29-1; clone_size: NA; d_call: NA; cdr3_aa: CSVYDRSYTDTQYF
j_call: TRBJ2-1; v_call: TRBV9; clone_size: many; d_call: TRBD1; cdr3_aa: CASSSWTGYNEQFF
j_call: TRBJ1-3; v_call: TRBV3-1; clone_size: few; d_call: NA; cdr3_aa: CASSQDSGNTIYF
j_call: TRBJ1-3; v_call: TRBV20-1; clone_size: few; d_call: NA; cdr3_aa: CSASWTDTIYF
j_call: TRBJ2-7; v_call: TRBV20-1; clone_size: few; d_call: NA; cdr3_aa: CSARGGPFHEQYF
j_call: TRBJ2-3; v_call: TRBV5-1; clone_size: many; d_call: NA; cdr3_aa: CASSDSTDTQYF
j_call: TRBJ2-6; v_call: TRBV6-5; clone_size: NA; d_call: TRBD1; cdr3_aa: CASSYIGTVTTSGANVLTF
j_call: TRBJ2-3; v_call: TRBV30; clone_size: NA; d_call: TRBD2; cdr3_aa: CAWSSAGVWTDTQYF
j_call: TRBJ1-1; v_call: TRBV10-2; clone_size: NA; d_call: TRBD1; cdr3_aa: CASSAGGTEAFF
j_call: TRBJ2-1; v_call: TRBV6-5; clone_size: few; d_call: TRBD1; cdr3_aa: CASRLQGVSYNEQFF
j_call: TRBJ1-2; v_call: TRBV20-1; clone_size: few; d_call: NA; cdr3_aa: CSARGTGRTNYGYTF
j_call: TRBJ1-2; v_call: TRBV6-2/TRBV6-3; clone_size: NA; d_call: NA; cdr3_aa: CASSTPGVRYGYTF
j_call: TRBJ2-4; v_call: TRBV5-1; clone_size: NA; d_call: NA; cdr3_aa: CASSLSTEGNIQYF
j_call: TRBJ2-5; v_call: TRBV12-3/TRBV12-4; clone_size: NA; d_call: TRBD2; cdr3_aa: CASSPGLAGAIETQYF
j_call: TRBJ1-1; v_call: TRBV29-1; clone_size: NA; d_call: NA; cdr3_aa: CSAAQGTRNTEAFF
j_call: TRBJ1-1; v_call: TRBV4-3; clone_size: few; d_call: NA; cdr3_aa: CASSHLGARAAFF
j_call: TRBJ2-7; v_call: TRBV18; clone_size: few; d_call: NA; cdr3_aa: CASSPPVSLGRYEQYF
j_call: TRBJ2-2; v_call: TRBV2; clone_size: many; d_call: NA; cdr3_aa: CASRGLSGYTGELFF
j_call: TRBJ1-3; v_call: TRBV12-3/TRBV12-4; clone_size: NA; d_call: NA; cdr3_aa: CASSPRKQWGPGNTIYF
j_call: TRBJ2-1; v_call: TRBV11-2; clone_size: many; d_call: TRBD2; cdr3_aa: CASSLARLAGTNEQFF
j_call: TRBJ2-1; v_call: TRBV5-4; clone_size: NA; d_call: NA; cdr3_aa: CASSFNNEQFF
j_call: TRBJ2-6; v_call: TRBV20-1; clone_size: few; d_call: NA; cdr3_aa: CSARGLYSSGANVLTF
j_call: TRBJ1-4; v_call: TRBV6-6; clone_size: few; d_call: TRBD1; cdr3_aa: CASSWIGTGIGEKLFF
j_call: TRBJ2-1; v_call: TRBV21-1; clone_size: NA; d_call: NA; cdr3_aa: CASSSGLAGENEQFF
j_call: TRBJ1-5; v_call: TRBV29-1; clone_size: few; d_call: TRBD1; cdr3_aa: CSARLQGAGQPQHF
j_call: TRBJ1-1; v_call: TRBV18; clone_size: NA; d_call: NA; cdr3_aa: CASSFDRNTEAFF
j_call: TRBJ1-1; v_call: TRBV7-3; clone_size: few; d_call: NA; cdr3_aa: CASSPYLNTEAFF
j_call: TRBJ1-2; v_call: TRBV29-1; clone_size: NA; d_call: NA; cdr3_aa: CSVLGDIYGYTF
j_call: TRBJ2-3; v_call: TRBV18; clone_size: NA; d_call: TRBD2; cdr3_aa: CASYETSGFRGTDTQYF
j_call: TRBJ2-4; v_call: TRBV29-1; clone_size: NA; d_call: TRBD1; cdr3_aa: CSAGPGTENIQYF
j_call: TRBJ1-1; v_call: TRBV6-2/TRBV6-3; clone_size: few; d_call: NA; cdr3_aa: CASTWGNTEAFF
j_call: TRBJ2-7; v_call: TRBV29-1; clone_size: many; d_call: NA; cdr3_aa: CSVPAGGLPYEQYF
j_call: TRBJ1-5; v_call: TRBV29-1; clone_size: many; d_call: NA; cdr3_aa: CSVVATGGQPQHF